Given below is one T cell receptor beta chain in context. The CDR3 covers 15 residues. Trimming stripped 0 bases from V and 3 bases from J, with 11 bases between. Germline V gene sequence: CDR1 ENHRY, CDR2 SYGVKD. The sample originates from a study of shared T cell receptors in the human thymus. The protocol was immunoSEQ multiplex PCR, while the TCRdb copy is restricted to in-frame clones and leaves out a portion. The table lists fewer than 700,000 clones, over 75% of them singletons. The data were also submitted as part of a second study, on human thymus T cells. That study reports: Biased V and J segment usage appeared in thymus and peripheral blood. Related work found strong thymic repertoire overlap between unrelated individuals.

The TCR was taken from a boy less than two years old with a congenital heart defect. The sequenced material came from thymocytes. V is TRBV10-3 and J is TRBJ1-1; D may be TRBD1 (5 bases). The CDR3 spells CAISESGGEDTEAFF. The CDR3 DNA sequence: TGTGCCATCAGTGAGTCGGGGGGAGAAGACACTGAAGCTTTCTTT.